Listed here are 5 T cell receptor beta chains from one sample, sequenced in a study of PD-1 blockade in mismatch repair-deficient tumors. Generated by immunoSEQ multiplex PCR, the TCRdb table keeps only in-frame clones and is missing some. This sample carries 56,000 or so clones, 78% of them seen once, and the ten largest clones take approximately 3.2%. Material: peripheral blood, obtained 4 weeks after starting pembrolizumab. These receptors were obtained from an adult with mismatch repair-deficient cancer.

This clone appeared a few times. Here the CDR3 DNA reads TGTGCCAGTAGTTGGGCCGATCAGCCCCAGCATTTT. Translated, it gives CASSWADQPQHF. The chain carries TRBV19 and TRBJ1-5, with D unclear. The CDR3 totals 12 residues. Trimming shortened V by 5 bases and J by 5 bases, and 7 bases separated the two germline ends. In germline, CDR1 is LNHDA, CDR2 SQIVND (reference sequence).

The CDR3 loop is CASSLASKEINYGYTF. The CDR3 DNA is TGTGCCAGCAGCTTGGCGTCAAAGGAAATTAACTATGGCTACACCTTC. This chain uses TRBV5-8 with TRBJ1-2; unclear D gene. Trimming took 0 bases from V and 1 from J, leaving 13 bases between them. The CDR3 loop spans 16 amino acids. From germline, CDR1 is SGHTS and CDR2 YDEGEE. Combining the CDR3 with reference TRBV5-8 and TRBJ1-2 gives the whole variable domain EAGVTQSPTHLIKTRGQQATLRCSPISGHTSVYWYQQALGLGLQFLLWYDEGEERNRGNFPPRFSGRQFPNYSSELNVNALELEDSALYLCASSLASKEINYGYTFGSGTRLTVV.

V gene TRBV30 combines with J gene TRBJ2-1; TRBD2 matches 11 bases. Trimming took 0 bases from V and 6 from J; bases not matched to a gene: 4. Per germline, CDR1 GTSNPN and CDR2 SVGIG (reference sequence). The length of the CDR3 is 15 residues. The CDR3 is CAWSVGLAGVNEQFF. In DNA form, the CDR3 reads TGTGCCTGGAGTGTAGGACTAGCGGGTGTCAATGAGCAGTTCTTC.

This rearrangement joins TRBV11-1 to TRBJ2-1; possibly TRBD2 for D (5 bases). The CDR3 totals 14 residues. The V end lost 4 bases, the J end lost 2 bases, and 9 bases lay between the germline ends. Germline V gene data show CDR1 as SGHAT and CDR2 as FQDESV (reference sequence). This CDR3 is CASSSLTTYNEQFF. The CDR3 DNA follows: TGTGCCAGCAGCTCCCTGACTACCTACAATGAGCAGTTCTTC. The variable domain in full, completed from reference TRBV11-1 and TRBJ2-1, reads EAEVAQSPRYKITEKSQAVAFWCDPISGHATLYWYRQILGQGPELLVQFQDESVVDDSQLPKDRFSAERLKGVDSTLKIQPAELGDSAMYLCASSSLTTYNEQFFGPGTRLTVL.

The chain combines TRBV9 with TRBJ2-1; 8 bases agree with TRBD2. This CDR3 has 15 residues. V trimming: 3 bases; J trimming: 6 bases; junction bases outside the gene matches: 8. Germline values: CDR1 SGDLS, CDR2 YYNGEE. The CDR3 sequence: CASSAGGTRSNEQFF. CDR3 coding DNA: TGTGCCAGCAGCGCCGGGGGGACTAGATCCAATGAGCAGTTCTTC.